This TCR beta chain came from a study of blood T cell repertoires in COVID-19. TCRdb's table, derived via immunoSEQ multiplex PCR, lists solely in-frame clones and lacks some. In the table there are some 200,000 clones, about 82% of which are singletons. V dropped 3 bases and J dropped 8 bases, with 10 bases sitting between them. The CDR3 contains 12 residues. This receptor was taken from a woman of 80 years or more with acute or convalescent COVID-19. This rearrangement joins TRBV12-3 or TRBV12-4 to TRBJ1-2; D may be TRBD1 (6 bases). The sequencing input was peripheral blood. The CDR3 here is CASSFQGLGYTF. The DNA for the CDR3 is TGTGCCAGCAGTTTCCAGGGGTTGGGCTACACCTTC.